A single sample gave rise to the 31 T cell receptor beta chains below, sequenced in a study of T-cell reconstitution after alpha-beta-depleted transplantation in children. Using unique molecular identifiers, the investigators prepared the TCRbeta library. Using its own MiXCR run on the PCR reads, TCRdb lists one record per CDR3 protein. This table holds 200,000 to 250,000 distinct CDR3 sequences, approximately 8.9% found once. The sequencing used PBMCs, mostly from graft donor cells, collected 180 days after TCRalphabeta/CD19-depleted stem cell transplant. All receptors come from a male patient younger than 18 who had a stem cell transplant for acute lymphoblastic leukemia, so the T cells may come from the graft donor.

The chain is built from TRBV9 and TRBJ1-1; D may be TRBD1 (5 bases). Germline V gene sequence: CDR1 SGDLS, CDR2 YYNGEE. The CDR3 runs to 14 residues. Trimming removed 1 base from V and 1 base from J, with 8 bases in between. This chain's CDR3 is CASSVTGKNTEAFF. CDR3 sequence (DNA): TGTGCCAGCAGCGTAACAGGAAAGAACACTGAAGCTTTCTTT.

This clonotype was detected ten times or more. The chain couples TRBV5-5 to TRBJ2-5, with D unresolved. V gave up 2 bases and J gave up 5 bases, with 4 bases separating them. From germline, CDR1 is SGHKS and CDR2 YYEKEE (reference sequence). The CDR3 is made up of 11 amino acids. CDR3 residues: CASSFHETQYF. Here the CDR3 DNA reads TGTGCCAGCAGCTTTCACGAGACCCAGTACTTC.

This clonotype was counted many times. The CDR3 DNA reads TGTGCCAGTAGTGTTCTCGGGGGGCCCGCCTACGAGCAGTACTTC. Amino acid sequence: CASSVLGGPAYEQYF. This chain joins TRBV19 and TRBJ2-7; TRBD2 might be the D (7 bases). Germline assignment: CDR1 LNHDA and CDR2 SQIVND (reference sequence). Trimming removed 5 bases from V and 2 bases from J, with 16 bases in between. The CDR3 consists of 15 residues.

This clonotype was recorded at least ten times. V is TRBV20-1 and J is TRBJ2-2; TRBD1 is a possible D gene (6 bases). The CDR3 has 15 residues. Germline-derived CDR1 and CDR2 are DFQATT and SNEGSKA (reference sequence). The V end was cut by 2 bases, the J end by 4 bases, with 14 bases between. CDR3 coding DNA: TGCAGTGCTAGAATTCCGGGACACACCACCGGGGAGCTGTTTTTT. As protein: CSARIPGHTTGELFF.

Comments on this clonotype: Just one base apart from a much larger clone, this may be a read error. Written as DNA, the CDR3 is TGTGCCAGCAGCTCACTAAAGGTTAATGAAAAACTGTTTTTT. Residues: CASSSLKVNEKLFF. The chain is built from TRBV11-2 and TRBJ1-4; D unresolved. This CDR3 comprises 14 residues. V lost 4 bases and J 4 bases, leaving 10 bases between the germline ends. The V gene's germline CDR1 is SGHAT and CDR2 FQNNGV. The full variable domain, rest sourced from reference TRBV11-2 and TRBJ1-4, is EAGVAQSPRYKIIEKRQSVAFWCNPISGHATLYWYQQILGQGPKLLIQFQNNGVVDDSQLPKDRFSAERLKGVDSTLKIQPAKLEDSAVYLCASSSLKVNEKLFFGSGTQLSVL.

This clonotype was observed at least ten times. CDR3 sequence: CAIEASVTDTQYF. The DNA of the CDR3 is TGTGCCATCGAGGCTAGTGTCACAGATACGCAGTATTTT. The chain has TRBV10-3 and TRBJ2-3, with unresolved D. The CDR3 spans 13 residues. The V gene's germline CDR1 is ENHRY and CDR2 SYGVKD. V lost 8 bases and J lost 2, with 11 bases in between.

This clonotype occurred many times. Here the CDR3 reads CASSLAGGGDTEAFF. The CDR3 bases are TGCGCCAGCAGCTTGGCTGGAGGGGGCGACACTGAAGCTTTCTTT. J is TRBJ1-1 and V is TRBV5-1; 7 positions agree with TRBD1. V gave up 0 bases and J gave up 3 bases; unmatched junction bases: 5. This CDR3 spans 15 amino acids. CDR1 SGHRS and CDR2 YFSETQ come from the germline V gene.

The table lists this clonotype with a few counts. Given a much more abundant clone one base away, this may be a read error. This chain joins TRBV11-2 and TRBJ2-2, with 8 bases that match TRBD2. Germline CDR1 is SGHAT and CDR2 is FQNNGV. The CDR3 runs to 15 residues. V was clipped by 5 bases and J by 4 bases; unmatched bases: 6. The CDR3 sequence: CASSIAGSSTGELFF. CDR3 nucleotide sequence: TGTGCCAGCAGCATAGCGGGATCCAGCACCGGGGAGCTGTTTTTT.

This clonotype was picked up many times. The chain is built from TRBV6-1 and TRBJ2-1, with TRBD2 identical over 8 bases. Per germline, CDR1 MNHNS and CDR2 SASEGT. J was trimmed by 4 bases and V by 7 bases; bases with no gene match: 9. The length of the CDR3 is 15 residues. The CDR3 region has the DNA TGTGCCAGCAATCCACGGACTAGCAATTACAATGAGCAGTTCTTC. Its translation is CASNPRTSNYNEQFF.

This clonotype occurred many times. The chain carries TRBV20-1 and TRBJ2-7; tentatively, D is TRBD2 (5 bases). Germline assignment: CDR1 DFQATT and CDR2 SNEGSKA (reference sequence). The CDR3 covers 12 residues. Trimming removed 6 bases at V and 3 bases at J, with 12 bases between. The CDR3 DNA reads TGCAGTGCCGACCATCGGGACTACGAGCAGTACTTC. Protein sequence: CSADHRDYEQYF.

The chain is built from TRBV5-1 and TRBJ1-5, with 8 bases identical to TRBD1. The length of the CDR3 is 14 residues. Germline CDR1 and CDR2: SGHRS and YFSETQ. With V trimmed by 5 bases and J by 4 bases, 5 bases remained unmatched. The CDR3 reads CASSLQGENQPQHF. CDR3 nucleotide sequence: TGCGCCAGCAGTTTACAGGGGGAGAATCAGCCCCAGCATTTT.

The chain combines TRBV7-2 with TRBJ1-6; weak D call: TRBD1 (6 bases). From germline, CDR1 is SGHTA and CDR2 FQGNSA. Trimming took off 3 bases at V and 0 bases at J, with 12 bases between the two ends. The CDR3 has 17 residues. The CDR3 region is CASSLRQGSSYNSPLHF. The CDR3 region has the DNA TGTGCCAGCAGCTTGCGGCAGGGGAGCTCCTATAATTCACCCCTCCACTTT.

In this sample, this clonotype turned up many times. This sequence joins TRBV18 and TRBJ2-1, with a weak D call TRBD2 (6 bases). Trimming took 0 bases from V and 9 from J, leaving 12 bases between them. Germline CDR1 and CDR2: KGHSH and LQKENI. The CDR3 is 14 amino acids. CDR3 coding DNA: TGTGCCAGCTCACCACCGGGCAGGCGGGGTGAGCAGTTCTTC. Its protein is CASSPPGRRGEQFF.

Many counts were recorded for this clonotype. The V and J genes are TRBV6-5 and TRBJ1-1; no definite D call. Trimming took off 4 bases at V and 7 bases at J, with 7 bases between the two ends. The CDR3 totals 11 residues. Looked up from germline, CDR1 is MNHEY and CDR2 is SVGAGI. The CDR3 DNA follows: TGTGCCAGCAGTTCGACAAATGAAGCTTTCTTT. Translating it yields CASSSTNEAFF.

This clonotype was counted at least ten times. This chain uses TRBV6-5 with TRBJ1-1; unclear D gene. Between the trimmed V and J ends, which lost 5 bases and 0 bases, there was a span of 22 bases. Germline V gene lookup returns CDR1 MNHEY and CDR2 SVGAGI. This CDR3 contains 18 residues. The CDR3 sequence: CASSPASFLYSMNTEAFF. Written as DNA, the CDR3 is TGTGCCAGCAGTCCCGCCAGTTTTCTCTACAGTATGAACACTGAAGCTTTCTTT.

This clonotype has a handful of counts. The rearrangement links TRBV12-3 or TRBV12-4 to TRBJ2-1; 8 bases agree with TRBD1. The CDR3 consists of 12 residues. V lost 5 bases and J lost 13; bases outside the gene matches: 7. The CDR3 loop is CASSLRGQAQFF. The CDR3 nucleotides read TGTGCCAGCAGTCTACGGGGACAGGCCCAGTTCTTC.

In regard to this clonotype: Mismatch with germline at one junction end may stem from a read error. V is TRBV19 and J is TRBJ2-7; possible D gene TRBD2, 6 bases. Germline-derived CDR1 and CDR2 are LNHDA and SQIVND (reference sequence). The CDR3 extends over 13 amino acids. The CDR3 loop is CASSIGGGNEQHF. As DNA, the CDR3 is TGTGCCAGTAGTATTGGAGGAGGGAACGAGCAGCACTTC.

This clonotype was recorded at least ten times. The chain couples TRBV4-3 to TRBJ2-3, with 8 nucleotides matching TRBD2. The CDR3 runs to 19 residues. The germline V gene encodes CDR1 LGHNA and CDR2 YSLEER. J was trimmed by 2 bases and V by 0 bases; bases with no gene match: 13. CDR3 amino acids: CASSQEPSGGILHTDTQYF. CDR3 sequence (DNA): TGCGCCAGCAGCCAAGAGCCCAGCGGGGGAATACTGCACACAGATACGCAGTATTTT.

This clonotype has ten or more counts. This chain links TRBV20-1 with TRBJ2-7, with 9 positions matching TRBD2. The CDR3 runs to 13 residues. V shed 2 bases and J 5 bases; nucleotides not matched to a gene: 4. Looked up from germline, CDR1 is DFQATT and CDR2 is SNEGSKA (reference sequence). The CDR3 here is CSARIAGAHEQYF. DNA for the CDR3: TGCAGTGCTAGAATAGCGGGAGCCCACGAGCAGTACTTC.

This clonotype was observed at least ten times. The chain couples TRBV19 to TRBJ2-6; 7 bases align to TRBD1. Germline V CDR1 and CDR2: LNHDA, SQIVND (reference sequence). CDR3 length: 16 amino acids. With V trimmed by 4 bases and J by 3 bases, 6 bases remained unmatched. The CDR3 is CASSTATGSGANVLTF. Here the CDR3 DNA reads TGTGCCAGTAGTACCGCGACAGGGAGTGGGGCCAACGTCCTGACTTTC. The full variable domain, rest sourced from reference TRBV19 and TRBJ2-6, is DGGITQSPKYLFRKEGQNVTLSCEQNLNHDAMYWYRQDPGQGLRLIYYSQIVNDFQKGDIAEGYSVSREKKESFPLTVTSAQKNPTAFYLCASSTATGSGANVLTFGAGSRLTVL.

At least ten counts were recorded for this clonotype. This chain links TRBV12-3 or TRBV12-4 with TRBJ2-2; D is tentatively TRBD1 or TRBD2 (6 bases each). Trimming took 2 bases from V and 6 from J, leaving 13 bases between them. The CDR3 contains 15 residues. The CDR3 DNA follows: TGTGCCAGCAGTTTACTAAGGGGGGCGGCCGGGGAGCTGTTTTTT. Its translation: CASSLLRGAAGELFF.

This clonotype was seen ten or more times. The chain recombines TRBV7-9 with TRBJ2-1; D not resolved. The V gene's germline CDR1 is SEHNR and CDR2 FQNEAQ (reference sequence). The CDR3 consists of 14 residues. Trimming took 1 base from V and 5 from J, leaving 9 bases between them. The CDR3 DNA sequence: TGTGCCAGCAGCTTAGAAGGGTACCACAATGAGCAGTTCTTC. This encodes CASSLEGYHNEQFF.

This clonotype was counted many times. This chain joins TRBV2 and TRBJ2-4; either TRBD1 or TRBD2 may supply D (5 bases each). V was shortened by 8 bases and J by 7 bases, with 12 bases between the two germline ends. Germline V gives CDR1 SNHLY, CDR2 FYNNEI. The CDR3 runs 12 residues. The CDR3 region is CASFRDGNIQYF. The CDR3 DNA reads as TGTGCCAGCTTCCGGGACGGGAACATTCAGTACTTC.

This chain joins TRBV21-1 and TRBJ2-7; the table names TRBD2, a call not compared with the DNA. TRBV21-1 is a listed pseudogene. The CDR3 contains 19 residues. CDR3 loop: CASSKVELPTLILSYEQYF. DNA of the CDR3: TGTGCCAGCAGCAAAGTAGAACTCCCGACACTTATACTCTCCTACGAGCAGTACTTC.

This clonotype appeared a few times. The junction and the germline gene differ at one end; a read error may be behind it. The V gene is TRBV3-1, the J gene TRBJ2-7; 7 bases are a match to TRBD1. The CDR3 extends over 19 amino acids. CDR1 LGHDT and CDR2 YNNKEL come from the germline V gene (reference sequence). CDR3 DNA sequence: TGTGCCTGCAGTCCGTTTCTTTTTCTCCCGGGACAGTGGCTGGATGAGCAGTACTTC. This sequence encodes CACSPFLFLPGQWLDEQYF.

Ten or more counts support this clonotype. CDR3 residues: CASSATDSWSLYEQYF. The CDR3 DNA sequence: TGTGCCAGCAGTGCAACGGACTCTTGGAGCCTCTACGAGCAGTACTTC. This rearrangement joins TRBV28 to TRBJ2-7, with D maybe TRBD2 (5 bases). Germline CDR1 reads MDHEN; CDR2 reads SYDVKM. V lost 5 bases, J lost 3 bases, and 20 bases lay in between. CDR3 length equals 16 residues. Together with reference TRBV28 and TRBJ2-7, the CDR3 gives the full variable domain: DVKVTQSSRYLVKRTGEKVFLECVQDMDHENMFWYRQDPGLGLRLIYFSYDVKMKEKGDIPEGYSVSREKKERFSLILESASTNQTSMYLCASSATDSWSLYEQYFGPGTRLTVT.

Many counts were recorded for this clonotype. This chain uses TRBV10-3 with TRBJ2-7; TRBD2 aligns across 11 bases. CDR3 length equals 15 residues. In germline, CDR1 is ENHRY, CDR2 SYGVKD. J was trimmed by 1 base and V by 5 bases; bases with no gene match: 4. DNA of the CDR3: TGTGCCATCAGTCTTGGACTAGCGGGTTCCTACGAGCAGTACTTC. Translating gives CAISLGLAGSYEQYF.

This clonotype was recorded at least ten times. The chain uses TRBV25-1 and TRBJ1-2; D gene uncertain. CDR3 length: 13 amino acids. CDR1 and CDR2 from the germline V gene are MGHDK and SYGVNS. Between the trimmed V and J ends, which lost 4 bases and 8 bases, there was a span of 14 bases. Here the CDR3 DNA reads TGTGCCAGCAGTGGCCCGATCTATGGAGGCTACACCTTC. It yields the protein CASSGPIYGGYTF.

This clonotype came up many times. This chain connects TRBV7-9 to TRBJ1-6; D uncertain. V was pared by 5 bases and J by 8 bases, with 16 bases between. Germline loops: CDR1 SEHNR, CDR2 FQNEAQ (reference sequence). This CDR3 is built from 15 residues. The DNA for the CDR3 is TGTGCCAGCAGCGACGGAGTAGTAAAGGATTCACCCCTCCACTTT. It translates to CASSDGVVKDSPLHF.

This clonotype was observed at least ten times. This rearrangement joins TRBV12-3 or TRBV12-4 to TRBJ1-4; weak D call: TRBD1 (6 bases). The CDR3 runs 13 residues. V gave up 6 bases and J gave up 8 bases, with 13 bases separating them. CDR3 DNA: TGTGCCAGCAGCCGTGGACAGCCCGAAAAACTGTTTTTT. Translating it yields CASSRGQPEKLFF.

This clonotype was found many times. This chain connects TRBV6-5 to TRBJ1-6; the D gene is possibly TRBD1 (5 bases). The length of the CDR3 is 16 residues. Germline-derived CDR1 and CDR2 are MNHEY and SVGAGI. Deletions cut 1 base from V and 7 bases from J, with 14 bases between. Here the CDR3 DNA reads TGTGCCAGCAGTTACTTCTCAGGGACTCGCAATTCACCCCTCCACTTT. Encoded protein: CASSYFSGTRNSPLHF.